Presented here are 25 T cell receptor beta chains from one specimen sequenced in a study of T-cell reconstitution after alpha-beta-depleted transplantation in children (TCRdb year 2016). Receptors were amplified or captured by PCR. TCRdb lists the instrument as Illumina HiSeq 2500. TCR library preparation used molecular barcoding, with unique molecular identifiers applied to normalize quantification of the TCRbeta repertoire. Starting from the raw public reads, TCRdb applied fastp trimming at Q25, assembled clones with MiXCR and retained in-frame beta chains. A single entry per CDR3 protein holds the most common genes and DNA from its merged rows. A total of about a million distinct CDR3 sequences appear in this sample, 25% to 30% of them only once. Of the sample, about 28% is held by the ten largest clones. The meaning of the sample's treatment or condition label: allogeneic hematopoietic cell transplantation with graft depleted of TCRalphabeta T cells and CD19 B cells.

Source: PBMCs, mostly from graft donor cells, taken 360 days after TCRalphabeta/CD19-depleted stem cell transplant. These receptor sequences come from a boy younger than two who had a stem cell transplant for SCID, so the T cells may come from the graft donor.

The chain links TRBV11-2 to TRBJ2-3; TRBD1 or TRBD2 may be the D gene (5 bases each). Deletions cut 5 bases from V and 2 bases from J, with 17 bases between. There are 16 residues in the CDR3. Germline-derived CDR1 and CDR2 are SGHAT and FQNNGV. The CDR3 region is CASSIHRMGDTDTQYF. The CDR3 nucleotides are TGTGCCAGCAGCATACATAGGATGGGGGACACAGATACGCAGTATTTT.

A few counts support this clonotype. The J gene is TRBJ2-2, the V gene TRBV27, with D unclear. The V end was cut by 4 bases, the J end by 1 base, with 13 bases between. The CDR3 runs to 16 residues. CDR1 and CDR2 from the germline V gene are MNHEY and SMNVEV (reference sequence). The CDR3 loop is CASSSRLGKNTGELFF. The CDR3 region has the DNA TGTGCCAGCAGTTCGCGACTGGGAAAGAACACCGGGGAGCTGTTTTTT.

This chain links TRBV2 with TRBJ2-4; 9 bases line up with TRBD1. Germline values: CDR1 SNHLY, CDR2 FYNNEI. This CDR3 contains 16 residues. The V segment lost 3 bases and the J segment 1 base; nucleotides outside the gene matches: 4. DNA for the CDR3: TGTGCCAGCAGTGATGGGACAGGGATCGCCAAAAACATTCAGTACTTC. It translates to CASSDGTGIAKNIQYF.

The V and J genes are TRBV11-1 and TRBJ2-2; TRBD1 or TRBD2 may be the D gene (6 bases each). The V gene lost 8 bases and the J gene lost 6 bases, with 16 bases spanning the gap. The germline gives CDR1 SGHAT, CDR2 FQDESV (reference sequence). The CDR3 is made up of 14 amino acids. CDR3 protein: CASGLGGQPGELFF. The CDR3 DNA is TGTGCCAGCGGTCTCGGGGGACAACCCGGGGAGCTGTTTTTT.

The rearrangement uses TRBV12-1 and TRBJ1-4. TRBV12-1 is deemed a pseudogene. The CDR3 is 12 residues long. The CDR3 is CASSHFGEKLFF. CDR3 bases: TGTGCCAGCAGCCACTTTGGGGAAAAACTGTTTTTT.

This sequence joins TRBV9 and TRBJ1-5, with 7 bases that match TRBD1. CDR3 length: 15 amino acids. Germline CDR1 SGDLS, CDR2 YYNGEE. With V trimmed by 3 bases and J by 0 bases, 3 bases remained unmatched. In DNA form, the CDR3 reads TGTGCCAGCAGCGAGGGACAGTCTAGCAATCAGCCCCAGCATTTT. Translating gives CASSEGQSSNQPQHF.

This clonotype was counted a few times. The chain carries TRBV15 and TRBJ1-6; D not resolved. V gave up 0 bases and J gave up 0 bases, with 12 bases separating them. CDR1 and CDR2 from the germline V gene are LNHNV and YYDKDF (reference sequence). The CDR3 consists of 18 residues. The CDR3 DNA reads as TGTGCCACCAGCAGAGATCTGGGTTTAGGCTCCTATAATTCACCCCTCCACTTT. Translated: CATSRDLGLGSYNSPLHF.

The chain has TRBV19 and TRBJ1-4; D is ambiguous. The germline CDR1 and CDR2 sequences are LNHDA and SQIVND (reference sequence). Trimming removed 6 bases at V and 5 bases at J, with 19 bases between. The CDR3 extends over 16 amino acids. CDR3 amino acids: CASSTDGLLRNEKLFF. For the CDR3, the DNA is TGTGCCAGTAGCACCGACGGGCTGCTGAGGAATGAAAAACTGTTTTTT. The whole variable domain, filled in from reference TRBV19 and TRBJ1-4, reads DGGITQSPKYLFRKEGQNVTLSCEQNLNHDAMYWYRQDPGQGLRLIYYSQIVNDFQKGDIAEGYSVSREKKESFPLTVTSAQKNPTAFYLCASSTDGLLRNEKLFFGSGTQLSVL.

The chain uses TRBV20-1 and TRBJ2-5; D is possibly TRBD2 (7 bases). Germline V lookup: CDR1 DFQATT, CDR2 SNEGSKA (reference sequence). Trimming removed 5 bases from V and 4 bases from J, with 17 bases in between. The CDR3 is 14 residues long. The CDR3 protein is CSAGGGGGRETQYF. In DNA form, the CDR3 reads TGCAGTGCTGGGGGAGGGGGGGGCCGAGAGACCCAGTACTTC.

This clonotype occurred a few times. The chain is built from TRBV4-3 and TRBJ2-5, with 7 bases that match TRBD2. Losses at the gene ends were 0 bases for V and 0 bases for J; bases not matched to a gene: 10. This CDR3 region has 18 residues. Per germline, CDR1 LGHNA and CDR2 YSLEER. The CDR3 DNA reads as TGCGCCAGCAGCCAAGATCGGTGGGGGGAGGGGTACCAAGAGACCCAGTACTTC. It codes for CASSQDRWGEGYQETQYF.

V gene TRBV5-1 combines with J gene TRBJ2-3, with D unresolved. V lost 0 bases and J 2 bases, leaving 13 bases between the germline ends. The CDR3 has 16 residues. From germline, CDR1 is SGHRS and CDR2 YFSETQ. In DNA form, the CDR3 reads TGCGCCAGCAGCTTGGGGGCCCTACTCCTCACAGATACGCAGTATTTT. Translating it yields CASSLGALLLTDTQYF. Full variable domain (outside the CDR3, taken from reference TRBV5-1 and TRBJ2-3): KAGVTQTPRYLIKTRGQQVTLSCSPISGHRSVSWYQQTPGQGLQFLFEYFSETQRNKGNFPGRFSGRQFSNSRSEMNVSTLELGDSALYLCASSLGALLLTDTQYFGPGTRLTVL.

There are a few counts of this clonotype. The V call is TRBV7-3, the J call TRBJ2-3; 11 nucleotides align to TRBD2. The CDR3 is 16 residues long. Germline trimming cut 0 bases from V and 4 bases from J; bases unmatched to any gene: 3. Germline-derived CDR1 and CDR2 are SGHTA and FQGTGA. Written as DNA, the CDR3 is TGTGCCAGCAGCTTAACTAGCGGGGGGGCCTCAGATACGCAGTATTTT. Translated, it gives CASSLTSGGASDTQYF.

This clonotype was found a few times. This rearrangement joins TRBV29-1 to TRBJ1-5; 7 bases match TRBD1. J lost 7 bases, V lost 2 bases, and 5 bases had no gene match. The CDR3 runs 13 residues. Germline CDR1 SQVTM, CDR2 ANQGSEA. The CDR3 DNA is TGCAGCGTTGAAATGGCAGGGGGGCAGCCCCAGCATTTT. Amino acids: CSVEMAGGQPQHF.

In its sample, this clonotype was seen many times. CDR3 DNA: TGCGCCAGCAGCTTGGTGTCAGTAGGTGCAGGCACAGATACGCAGTATTTT. Translated: CASSLVSVGAGTDTQYF. The genes are TRBV5-1 and TRBJ2-3; the D is unclear. CDR3 length equals 17 residues. Germline lookup yields CDR1 SGHRS and CDR2 YFSETQ. V lost 0 bases and J lost 1, with 15 bases in between.

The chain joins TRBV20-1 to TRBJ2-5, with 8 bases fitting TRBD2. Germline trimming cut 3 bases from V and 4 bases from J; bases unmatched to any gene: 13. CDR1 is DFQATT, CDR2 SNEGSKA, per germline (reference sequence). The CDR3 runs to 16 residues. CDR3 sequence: CSARGVAGLGGETQYF. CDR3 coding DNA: TGCAGTGCTAGGGGAGTAGCGGGGTTAGGAGGAGAGACCCAGTACTTC.

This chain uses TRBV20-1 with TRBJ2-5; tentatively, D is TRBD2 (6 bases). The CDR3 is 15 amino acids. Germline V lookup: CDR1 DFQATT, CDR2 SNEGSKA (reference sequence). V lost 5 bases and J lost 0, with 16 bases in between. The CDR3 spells CSAPRGIRHQETQYF. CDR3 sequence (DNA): TGCAGTGCTCCCCGGGGGATCCGCCACCAAGAGACCCAGTACTTC.

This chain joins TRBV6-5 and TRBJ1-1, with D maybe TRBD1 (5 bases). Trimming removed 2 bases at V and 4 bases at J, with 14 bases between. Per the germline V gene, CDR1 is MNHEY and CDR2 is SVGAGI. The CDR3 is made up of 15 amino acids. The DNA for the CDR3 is TGTGCCAGCAGTTACCAGCCGGGGGTGATCACTGAAGCTTTCTTT. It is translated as CASSYQPGVITEAFF.

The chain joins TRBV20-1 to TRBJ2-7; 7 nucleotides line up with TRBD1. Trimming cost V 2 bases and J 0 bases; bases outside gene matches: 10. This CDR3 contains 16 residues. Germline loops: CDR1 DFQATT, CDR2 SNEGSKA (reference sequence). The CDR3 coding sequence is TGCAGTGCTAGACGAGAACAGGGGTACAGCTCCTACGAGCAGTACTTC. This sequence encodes CSARREQGYSSYEQYF.

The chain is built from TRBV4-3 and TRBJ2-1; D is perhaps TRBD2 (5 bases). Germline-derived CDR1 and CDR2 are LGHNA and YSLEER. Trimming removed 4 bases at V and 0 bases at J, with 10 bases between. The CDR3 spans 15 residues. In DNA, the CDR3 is TGCGCCAGCAGCCGGGAGAAGGTCTCCTACAATGAGCAGTTCTTC. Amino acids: CASSREKVSYNEQFF.

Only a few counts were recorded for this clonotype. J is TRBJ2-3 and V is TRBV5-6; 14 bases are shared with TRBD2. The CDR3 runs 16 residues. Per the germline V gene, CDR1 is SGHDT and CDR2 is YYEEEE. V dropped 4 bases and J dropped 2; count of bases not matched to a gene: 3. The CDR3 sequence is CASSRLAGGYTDTQYF. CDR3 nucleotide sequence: TGTGCCAGCAGCCGACTAGCGGGGGGGTACACAGATACGCAGTATTTT.

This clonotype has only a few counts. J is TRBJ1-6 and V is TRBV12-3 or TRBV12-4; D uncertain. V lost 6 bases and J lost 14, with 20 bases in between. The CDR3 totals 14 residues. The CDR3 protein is CASRQGGWRAALHF. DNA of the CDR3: TGTGCCAGCAGGCAAGGAGGCTGGAGGGCGGCCCTCCACTTT.

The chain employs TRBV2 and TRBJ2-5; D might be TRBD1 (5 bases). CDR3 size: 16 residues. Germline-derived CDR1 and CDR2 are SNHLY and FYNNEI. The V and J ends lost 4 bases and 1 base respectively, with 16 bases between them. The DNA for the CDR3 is TGTGCCAGCAGTGGGAGAATCACTCAGGGCCAAGAGACCCAGTACTTC. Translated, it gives CASSGRITQGQETQYF.

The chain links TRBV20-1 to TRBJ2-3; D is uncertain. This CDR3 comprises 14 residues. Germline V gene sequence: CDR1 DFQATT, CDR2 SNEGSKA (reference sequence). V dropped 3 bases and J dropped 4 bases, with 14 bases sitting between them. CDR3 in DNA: TGCAGTGCTAGTACCGGGTGGGTGGCAGATACGCAGTATTTT. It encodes CSASTGWVADTQYF.

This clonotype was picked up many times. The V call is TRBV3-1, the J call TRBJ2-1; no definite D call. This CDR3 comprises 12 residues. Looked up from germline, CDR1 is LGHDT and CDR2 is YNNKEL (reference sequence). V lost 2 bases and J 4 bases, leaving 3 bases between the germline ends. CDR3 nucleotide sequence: TGTGCCAGCAGCCAACCGTACAATGAGCAGTTCTTC. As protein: CASSQPYNEQFF.

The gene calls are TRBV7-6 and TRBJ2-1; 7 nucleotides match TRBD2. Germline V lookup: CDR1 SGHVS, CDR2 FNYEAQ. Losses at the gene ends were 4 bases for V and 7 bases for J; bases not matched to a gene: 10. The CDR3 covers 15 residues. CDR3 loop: CASSWDYRERNEQFF. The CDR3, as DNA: TGTGCCAGCAGCTGGGACTACCGGGAACGTAATGAGCAGTTCTTC. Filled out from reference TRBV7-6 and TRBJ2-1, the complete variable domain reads GAGVSQSPRYKVTKRGQDVALRCDPISGHVSLYWYRQALGQGPEFLTYFNYEAQQDKSGLPNDRFSAERPEGSISTLTIQRTEQRDSAMYRCASSWDYRERNEQFFGPGTRLTVL.